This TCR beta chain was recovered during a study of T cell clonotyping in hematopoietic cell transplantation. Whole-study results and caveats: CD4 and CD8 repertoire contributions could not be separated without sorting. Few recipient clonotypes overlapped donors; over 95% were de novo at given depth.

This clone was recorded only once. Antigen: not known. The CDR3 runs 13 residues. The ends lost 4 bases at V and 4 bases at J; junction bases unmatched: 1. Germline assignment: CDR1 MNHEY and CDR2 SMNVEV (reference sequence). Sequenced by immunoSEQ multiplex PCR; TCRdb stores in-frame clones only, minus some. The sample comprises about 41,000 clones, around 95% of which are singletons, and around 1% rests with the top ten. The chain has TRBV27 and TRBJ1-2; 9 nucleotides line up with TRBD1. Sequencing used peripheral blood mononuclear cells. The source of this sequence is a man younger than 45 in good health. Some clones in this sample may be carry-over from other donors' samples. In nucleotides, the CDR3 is TGTGCCAGCAGTTGGGGACAGGGCTATGGCTACACCTTC. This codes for CASSWGQGYGYTF.